The rows below give T cell receptor beta chains drawn from one sample of a study of cytomegalovirus exposure and HLA in healthy donors. This table comes from immunoSEQ multiplex PCR, and its TCRdb copy is limited to in-frame clones, with some not included. The data contain more than 80,000 clones, 70% to 80% of them singletons. Sample: PBMCs. The source of these receptors is a boy aged 10-17 years in good health and CMV-seronegative. The CDR3 runs from the conserved cysteine through the conserved F or W.

v_gene,j_gene,CDR3aa
TRBV28,TRBJ2-5,CASSFYGQTQETQYF
TRBV6-1,TRBJ2-7,CASRGTQGVPQYF
TRBV30,TRBJ2-7,CAWIGQGFGEQYF
TRBV15,TRBJ2-1,CATTYQGKIYNEQFF
TRBV25-1,TRBJ2-3,CASRDSLAGGIDTQYF
TRBV4-1,TRBJ1-3,CASSQESVQGRVSGNTIYF
TRBV27,TRBJ1-5,CASRNSAQGLQPQHF
TRBV4-3,TRBJ1-1,CASSRWKPGNTEAFF
TRBV4-1,TRBJ2-7,CASSQRYAGEQYF
TRBV5-6,TRBJ1-2,CASSLAPDYGYTF
TRBV7-7,TRBJ2-2,CASSNIGARGRNTGELFF
TRBV4-1,TRBJ1-2,CASSQAGTGNYGYTF
TRBV6-4,TRBJ2-2,CASSDGRATGELFF
TRBV27,TRBJ2-2,CASSPGTHTGELFF
TRBV2,TRBJ2-7,CASSEVNSGGREQYF
TRBV4-3,TRBJ2-2,CASSQGGGGKTGELFF
TRBV19,TRBJ2-7,CASSFSAGEQYF
TRBV5-1,TRBJ2-3,CASSFGTSGGADTQYF
TRBV7-9,TRBJ2-1,CASSLIAASSYNEQFF
TRBV2,TRBJ2-7,CASSDLGTGASYEQYF
TRBV13,TRBJ1-4,CASSSGSATGNEKLFF
TRBV9,TRBJ1-2,CASSVGGSQFNYGYTF
TRBV4-1,TRBJ1-5,CASSYRGRNQPQHF
TRBV6-6,TRBJ1-5,CASSYGQNNQPQHF
TRBV7-6,TRBJ2-7,CASSLGGGPGYEQYF
TRBV5-1,TRBJ2-1,CANLRREGPYNEQFF
TRBV6-6,TRBJ1-2,CASSPTGQGGYGYTF
TRBV5-1,TRBJ2-4,CASSLVGGGQGNIQYF
TRBV9,TRBJ1-2,CASSVSAGYGYGYTF
TRBV7-2,TRBJ2-1,CASSLAGLAGAPLF
TRBV9,TRBJ2-1,CASSPRQGAYNEQFF
TRBV7-9,TRBJ2-1,CASSSGLGSSYNEQFF
TRBV12-5,TRBJ2-3,CASGLVRGTSGEEGSADTQYF
TRBV28,TRBJ2-5,CASRGTSGRKETQYF
TRBV28,TRBJ1-4,CASSPGAEKLFF
TRBV19,TRBJ2-5,CASSKQGTQETQYF
TRBV7-9,TRBJ1-6,CASSYGTANSPLHF
TRBV5-6,TRBJ1-2,CASSLGDRPYYGYTF
TRBV19,TRBJ2-1,CASSISGSSYNEQFF
TRBV28,TRBJ2-1,CASSLPGLDYNEQFF
TRBV5-6,TRBJ2-3,CASSLGRELNTQYF
TRBV29-1,TRBJ2-5,CSVVGLAGGQTQYF
TRBV2,TRBJ1-1,CASSERSLNTEAFF
TRBV30,TRBJ1-3,CAWSPQAGNTIYF
TRBV15,TRBJ1-6,CATSPGESHSPLHF